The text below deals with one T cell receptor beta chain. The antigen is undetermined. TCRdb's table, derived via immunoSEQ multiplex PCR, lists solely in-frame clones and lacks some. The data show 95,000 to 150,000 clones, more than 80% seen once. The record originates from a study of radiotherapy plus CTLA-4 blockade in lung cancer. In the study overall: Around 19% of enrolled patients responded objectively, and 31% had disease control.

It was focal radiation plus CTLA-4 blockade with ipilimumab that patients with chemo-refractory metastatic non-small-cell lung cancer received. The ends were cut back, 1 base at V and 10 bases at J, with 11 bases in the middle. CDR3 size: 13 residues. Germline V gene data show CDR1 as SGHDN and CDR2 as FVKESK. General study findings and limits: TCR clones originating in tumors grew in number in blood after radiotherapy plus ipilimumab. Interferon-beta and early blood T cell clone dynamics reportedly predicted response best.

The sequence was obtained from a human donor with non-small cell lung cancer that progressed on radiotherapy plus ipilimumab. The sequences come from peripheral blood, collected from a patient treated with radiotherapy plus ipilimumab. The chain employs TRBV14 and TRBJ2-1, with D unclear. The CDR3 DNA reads TGTGCCAGCAGCCAAGGCCTGGTGGGAGAGCAGTTCTTC. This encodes CASSQGLVGEQFF.